These 21 T cell receptor beta chains were all obtained from the same sample, sequenced in a study of blood T cell repertoires in COVID-19. Here immunoSEQ multiplex PCR was the method, and the copy in TCRdb shows in-frame clones only, minus some. The table shows more than 400,000 clones, with approximately 85% occurring only once. The sequenced sample consisted of peripheral blood. These receptors all stem from a human donor in a cohort sampled during active COVID-19.

The rearrangement uses TRBV12-3 or TRBV12-4 and TRBJ2-1; D is possibly TRBD2 (5 bases). The length of the CDR3 is 13 residues. V was cut by 7 bases and J by 9 bases, with 16 bases left in between. The CDR3 spells CASIPLGRGEQFF. In nucleotides, the CDR3 is TGTGCCAGCATCCCCCTAGGTCGGGGTGAGCAGTTCTTC.

This chain joins TRBV3-1 (or the pseudogene TRBV3-2) and TRBJ2-5; maybe TRBD2 (5 bases). There are 16 residues in the CDR3. Between the trimmed V and J ends, which lost 4 bases and 5 bases, there was a span of 20 bases. CDR1 and CDR2 (germline): LGHDT, YNNKEL (reference sequence). The CDR3: CASSPFEGAKEETQYF. CDR3 DNA: TGTGCCAGCAGCCCATTTGAGGGAGCGAAGGAGGAGACCCAGTACTTC.

The CDR3 DNA sequence: TGTGCCAGCAGCTTAGCTAGCGGGAGGATGGATACGCAGTATTTT. Its translation: CASSLASGRMDTQYF. The chain recombines TRBV11-2 with TRBJ2-3; 11 bases match TRBD2. Germline V lookup: CDR1 SGHAT, CDR2 FQNNGV. This CDR3 is 15 amino acids long. J lost 6 bases, V lost 1 base, and 3 bases had no gene match.

The chain joins TRBV13 to TRBJ1-4; D call uncertain. The CDR3 spans 17 residues. The ends were cut back, 2 bases at V and 0 bases at J, with 13 bases in the middle. Germline V gives CDR1 PRHDT, CDR2 FYEKMQ (reference sequence). The CDR3 nucleotides read TGTGCCAGCAGCTTAAGAAGGTTGGGAGCAACTAATGAAAAACTGTTTTTT. This encodes CASSLRRLGATNEKLFF. The entire variable domain, with the rest obtained from reference TRBV13 and TRBJ1-4, is as follows: AAGVIQSPRHLIKEKRETATLKCYPIPRHDTVYWYQQGPGQDPQFLISFYEKMQSDKGSIPDRFSAQQFSDYHSELNMSSLELGDSALYFCASSLRRLGATNEKLFFGSGTQLSVL.

This clone was seen more than once but under ten times. The chain combines TRBV28 with TRBJ2-1; 14 nucleotides agree with TRBD2. J gave up 6 bases and V 7 bases, and 11 bases lay outside the gene matches. The CDR3 covers 17 residues. Germline V gene sequence: CDR1 MDHEN, CDR2 SYDVKM. For the CDR3, the DNA is TGTGCCAGCACAACTCGGACTAGCGGGAGGTTAGGCAATGAGCAGTTCTTC. It is translated as CASTTRTSGRLGNEQFF.

The CDR3 DNA reads as TGTGCCAGTAGGGACAGGGATAGCAATCAGCCCCAGCATTTT. Its protein product is CASRDRDSNQPQHF. The chain links TRBV19 to TRBJ1-5; 8 bases fit TRBD1. V dropped 6 bases and J dropped 0; count of bases not matched to a gene: 1. The germline gives CDR1 LNHDA, CDR2 SQIVND (reference sequence). This CDR3 comprises 14 residues.

This clone was picked up one time. V and J are TRBV18 and TRBJ2-1; 14 positions match TRBD2. Germline assignment: CDR1 KGHSH and CDR2 LQKENI. The V gene end was trimmed by 2 bases and the J gene end by 0 bases; junction bases not matched to a gene: 6. The CDR3 is 19 residues long. This CDR3 reads CASSPATSGRASSYNEQFF. As DNA, the CDR3 is TGTGCCAGCTCACCAGCGACTAGCGGGAGGGCTAGCTCCTACAATGAGCAGTTCTTC.

The V call is TRBV7-6, the J call TRBJ1-4; TRBD1 matches at 10 bases. This CDR3 contains 15 residues. V lost 1 base to trimming and J lost 7 bases; unmatched junction nucleotides: 3. Germline V gene lookup returns CDR1 SGHVS and CDR2 FNYEAQ. The CDR3 sequence: CASSLEGTGVEKLFF. CDR3 nucleotides: TGTGCCAGCAGCTTAGAGGGGACAGGGGTTGAAAAACTGTTTTTT.

The chain carries TRBV29-1 and TRBJ1-1, with 7 positions matching TRBD1. J was trimmed by 4 bases and V by 5 bases; bases with no gene match: 7. The CDR3 runs to 13 residues. Germline V gives CDR1 SQVTM, CDR2 ANQGSEA. The CDR3 DNA reads as TGCAGCGTTTCCACAGGGGATGGCACTGAAGCTTTCTTT. Protein: CSVSTGDGTEAFF.

The rearrangement links TRBV7-3 to TRBJ2-1; 10 positions match TRBD1. Trimming took 1 base from V and 8 from J; bases not matched to a gene: 11. Germline V gives CDR1 SGHTA, CDR2 FQGTGA. The CDR3 extends over 17 amino acids. In nucleotides, the CDR3 is TGTGCCAGCAGCTTAATGGTTCGGGACAGGGGCGGTGATGAGCAGTTCTTC. Translation gives CASSLMVRDRGGDEQFF.

The chain carries TRBV30 and TRBJ1-3; a possible D gene is TRBD1 (5 bases). The CDR3 covers 14 residues. The ends were cut back, 2 bases at V and 0 bases at J, with 8 bases in the middle. Germline loops: CDR1 GTSNPN, CDR2 SVGIG (reference sequence). The CDR3, as DNA: TGTGCCTGGAGTCTCAGGGTCTCTGGAAACACCATATATTTT. Its protein is CAWSLRVSGNTIYF.

This chain links TRBV6-2 or TRBV6-3 with TRBJ2-7; possible D gene TRBD2, 6 bases. There are 15 residues in the CDR3. V lost 2 bases and J lost 2, with 13 bases in between. CDR1 and CDR2 (germline): MNHEY, SVGEGT. This CDR3 reads CASSYPGTLPYEQYF. The CDR3 DNA reads as TGTGCCAGCAGTTACCCCGGGACTCTCCCCTACGAGCAGTACTTC.

The chain combines TRBV4-2 with TRBJ2-2, with 7 positions matching TRBD2. V dropped 4 bases and J dropped 3; count of bases not matched to a gene: 11. The germline V gene has CDR1 LGHNA and CDR2 YNFKEQ. CDR3 length equals 17 residues. CDR3 amino acids: CASSRGTGTTDTGELFF. In DNA, the CDR3 is TGTGCCAGCAGCCGCGGGACCGGGACTACTGACACCGGGGAGCTGTTTTTT.

V and J are TRBV19 and TRBJ2-2; D is perhaps TRBD1 (6 bases). The CDR3 contains 13 residues. The germline V gene encodes CDR1 LNHDA and CDR2 SQIVND (reference sequence). V dropped 7 bases and J dropped 2 bases, with 8 bases sitting between them. DNA for the CDR3: TGTGCCAGTAACAGGGCCAACACCGGGGAGCTGTTTTTT. Translated, it gives CASNRANTGELFF.

The chain employs TRBV5-4 and TRBJ1-2; unclear D gene. Germline V gene sequence: CDR1 SGHNT, CDR2 YYREEE (reference sequence). The V gene lost 0 bases and the J gene lost 2 bases, with 17 bases spanning the gap. This CDR3 has 17 amino acids. The CDR3 region is CASSLASGAGSNYGYTF. For the CDR3, the DNA is TGTGCCAGCAGCTTGGCATCCGGTGCGGGTTCAAACTATGGCTACACCTTC.

This chain joins TRBV6-5 and TRBJ1-3, with TRBD1 as a possible D gene (5 bases). The CDR3 covers 13 residues. From germline, CDR1 is MNHEY and CDR2 SVGAGI. The V end was cut by 5 bases, the J end by 10 bases, with 15 bases between. CDR3 protein: CASSPGWGDTIYF. In DNA form, the CDR3 reads TGTGCCAGCAGTCCTGGTTGGGGGGATACCATATATTTT.

This chain uses TRBV9 with TRBJ1-1, with TRBD1 identical over 10 bases. Germline loops: CDR1 SGDLS, CDR2 YYNGEE. V lost 3 bases and J lost 8; bases outside the gene matches: 10. The CDR3 sequence is 15 residues long. The CDR3 reads CASSGPRQGAWEAFF. The CDR3 DNA follows: TGTGCCAGCAGCGGACCCCGACAGGGGGCGTGGGAAGCTTTCTTT. Full variable domain (outside the CDR3, taken from reference TRBV9 and TRBJ1-1): DSGVTQTPKHLITATGQRVTLRCSPRSGDLSVYWYQQSLDQGLQFLIQYYNGEERAKGNILERFSAQQFPDLHSELNLSSLELGDSALYFCASSGPRQGAWEAFFGQGTRLTVV.

J is TRBJ1-1 and V is TRBV3-1 (or the pseudogene TRBV3-2); TRBD1 matches 11 bases. Germline trimming cut 6 bases from V and 10 bases from J; bases unmatched to any gene: 13. CDR1 LGHDT and CDR2 YNNKEL come from the germline V gene (reference sequence). There are 15 residues in the CDR3. The chain's CDR3 is CASSHGTGGVFAAFF. CDR3 DNA: TGTGCCAGCAGTCATGGGACAGGGGGAGTTTTTGCAGCTTTCTTT.

The chain uses TRBV27 and TRBJ1-6; unclear D gene. CDR3 length: 15 amino acids. Germline CDR1 MNHEY, CDR2 SMNVEV (reference sequence). Trimming stripped 3 bases from V and 0 bases from J, with 6 bases between. CDR3 loop: CASSFRSSYNSPLHF. DNA of the CDR3: TGTGCCAGCAGTTTTAGGAGCTCCTATAATTCACCCCTCCACTTT.

This clone was seen a single time. The chain links TRBV4-2 to TRBJ2-1; D is undetermined. This CDR3 is 11 amino acids long. The V and J ends lost 1 base and 8 bases respectively, with 3 bases between them. Per the germline V gene, CDR1 is LGHNA and CDR2 is YNFKEQ. CDR3 protein: CASSQAYEQFF. The CDR3 DNA is TGTGCCAGCAGCCAAGCCTATGAGCAGTTCTTC.

This rearrangement joins TRBV4-1 to TRBJ2-3, with 7 bases identical to TRBD2. Trimming cost V 1 base and J 5 bases; bases outside gene matches: 6. Germline V lookup: CDR1 MGHRA, CDR2 YSYEKL. This CDR3 spans 15 amino acids. In nucleotides, the CDR3 is TGCGCCAGCAGCCAAGTTTGGCGGGAGCAAGATACGCAGTATTTT. It specifies CASSQVWREQDTQYF.